The 13 T cell receptor beta chains given below trace back to one sample, sequenced in a study of T cell responses to AZD1222 COVID-19 vaccine. Clones were read by immunoSEQ multiplex PCR, and TCRdb kept only the in-frame ones, dropping some. The sample includes approximately 150,000 clones, about 87% of them seen just once. Source: peripheral blood, taken 28 days after the second dose of the MenACWY control vaccine. The receptors come from an adult who received the MenACWY meningococcal vaccine as a control.

The V and J genes are TRBV19 and TRBJ2-3; the D is unclear. With 3 bases removed from V and 1 base from J, the gap between germline ends came to 8 bases. This CDR3 comprises 14 residues. Germline V gene sequence: CDR1 LNHDA, CDR2 SQIVND (reference sequence). The CDR3 region is CASSMSLGTDTQYF. In DNA, the CDR3 is TGTGCCAGTAGTATGAGTCTTGGCACAGATACGCAGTATTTT.

This clone was counted once. The rearrangement links TRBV6-5 to TRBJ1-1; 7 nucleotides align to TRBD1. CDR3 length: 13 amino acids. Germline assignment: CDR1 MNHEY and CDR2 SVGAGI. With V trimmed by 11 bases and J by 5 bases, 11 bases remained unmatched. CDR3 sequence: CAARPGGGTEAFF. The CDR3 DNA reads as TGTGCCGCCCGGCCAGGGGGTGGAACTGAAGCTTTCTTT.

The chain combines TRBV24-1 with TRBJ2-5, with 9 bases matching TRBD1. This CDR3 spans 15 amino acids. Germline CDR1 reads KGHDR; CDR2 reads SFDVKD. Losses at the gene ends were 4 bases for V and 3 bases for J; bases not matched to a gene: 5. Here the CDR3 DNA reads TGTGCCACCAGTGACCGGGGACAGGGCAAAGAGACCCAGTACTTC. Its protein product is CATSDRGQGKETQYF.

This clone showed up just once. The chain couples TRBV6-2 or TRBV6-3 to TRBJ1-3; D ambiguous. V lost 2 bases and J lost 0, with 17 bases in between. CDR1 is MNHEY, CDR2 SVGEGT, per germline. This CDR3 region has 18 residues. The CDR3 protein is CASSYGLGRRISGNTIYF. As DNA, the CDR3 is TGTGCCAGCAGTTACGGATTGGGCCGACGGATCTCTGGAAACACCATATATTTT.

This chain uses TRBV6-5 with TRBJ1-5; D might be TRBD1 (5 bases). The length of the CDR3 is 13 residues. Germline V CDR1 and CDR2: MNHEY, SVGAGI. Trimming removed 6 bases at V and 6 bases at J, with 12 bases between. As DNA, the CDR3 is TGTGCCAGCAGGGTAGACAGCCTTCAGCCCCAGCATTTT. Amino acids: CASRVDSLQPQHF.

V usage is TRBV27 and J usage is TRBJ2-7, with D perhaps matching TRBD1 or TRBD2 (5 bases each). The V and J ends lost 5 bases and 2 bases respectively, with 13 bases between them. The germline gives CDR1 MNHEY, CDR2 SMNVEV (reference sequence). This CDR3 region has 14 residues. CDR3 residues: CASSTGTGPYEQYF. The CDR3 nucleotides are TGTGCCAGCAGTACCGGGACGGGTCCCTACGAGCAGTACTTC.

This clone was seen only once. CDR3 DNA sequence: TGCAGCGTTGTTCCAAGGTTTTTAGAAAGAGAAGCTTTCTTT. Amino acid sequence: CSVVPRFLEREAFF. J is TRBJ1-1 and V is TRBV29-1, with unresolved D. The CDR3 is made up of 14 amino acids. V was shortened by 4 bases and J by 8 bases, with 20 bases between the two germline ends. Germline V lookup: CDR1 SQVTM, CDR2 ANQGSEA. Using reference TRBV29-1 and TRBJ1-1 for the parts outside the CDR3, the full variable domain is SAVISQKPSRDICQRGTSLTIQCQVDSQVTMMFWYRQQPGQSLTLIATANQGSEATYESGFVIDKFPISRPNLTFSTLTVSNMSPEDSSIYLCSVVPRFLEREAFFGQGTRLTVV.

The V and J genes are TRBV10-3 and TRBJ1-5; the match to TRBD1 covers 12 bases. CDR1 is ENHRY and CDR2 is SYGVKD in the germline V gene. The CDR3 totals 15 residues. With V trimmed by 5 bases and J by 7 bases, 6 bases remained unmatched. Written as DNA, the CDR3 is TGTGCCATCAGTCGCGGGACAGGGGGCGGACAGCCCCAGCATTTT. This translates into CAISRGTGGGQPQHF.

The genes are TRBV28 and TRBJ2-2; 8 bases fit TRBD1. This CDR3 region has 14 residues. Germline V CDR1 and CDR2: MDHEN, SYDVKM. The J segment lost 7 bases and the V segment lost 2 bases, leaving 3 bases of the junction unmatched. CDR3 amino acids: CASSLQGASGELFF. CDR3 sequence (DNA): TGTGCCAGCAGTTTACAGGGGGCGAGCGGGGAGCTGTTTTTT. The complete variable domain, with remaining parts taken from reference TRBV28 and TRBJ2-2, reads DVKVTQSSRYLVKRTGEKVFLECVQDMDHENMFWYRQDPGLGLRLIYFSYDVKMKEKGDIPEGYSVSREKKERFSLILESASTNQTSMYLCASSLQGASGELFFGEGSRLTVL.

The chain combines TRBV5-5 with TRBJ1-2; D remains ambiguous. Trimming removed 1 base from V and 4 bases from J, with 2 bases in between. Per the germline V gene, CDR1 is SGHKS and CDR2 is YYEKEE (reference sequence). This CDR3 has 11 residues. The CDR3 protein is CASSLIYGYTF. DNA of the CDR3: TGTGCCAGCAGCTTGATCTATGGCTACACCTTC.

V is TRBV12-3 or TRBV12-4 and J is TRBJ2-3; D not resolved. V lost 2 bases and J lost 3, with 6 bases in between. CDR3 length: 13 amino acids. CDR3 sequence reads: CASSLTRTDTQYF. CDR3 coding DNA: TGTGCCAGCAGTTTAACCAGAACAGATACGCAGTATTTT.

The rearrangement links TRBV4-3 to TRBJ2-2; D could derive from TRBD1 or TRBD2 (6 bases each). The germline V gene encodes CDR1 LGHNA and CDR2 YSLEER. The length of the CDR3 is 18 residues. The V end was cut by 0 bases, the J end by 3 bases, with 17 bases between. CDR3 nucleotide sequence: TGCGCCAGCAGCCAAGAACCATGGGGGGCGAGCTACACCGGGGAGCTGTTTTTT. Translation gives CASSQEPWGASYTGELFF.

V and J are TRBV6-5 and TRBJ2-5, with D perhaps assigned TRBD1 or TRBD2 (6 bases each). Germline loops: CDR1 MNHEY, CDR2 SVGAGI. This CDR3 comprises 14 residues. Trimming cost V 3 bases and J 5 bases, with 13 bases left between them. DNA of the CDR3: TGTGCCAGCAGTTATTCGCAGGGGAGGGAGACCCAGTACTTC. This sequence encodes CASSYSQGRETQYF.